This entry describes one T cell receptor beta chain. The record originates from a study of blood T cell repertoires in COVID-19. About the research overall: PBMCs, B-cell-depleted T cells, or T cells provided the cDNA or gDNA that made up the material.

Authors' methods: Nucleated cell number was recorded as an estimate derived from reference gene primer amplification. Method: immunoSEQ multiplex PCR; TCRdb's copy keeps in-frame clones and lacks some. The DNA gave D and trimming, while V, J and clone size come from that table. Of tens of thousands of clones in the sample, 88% were seen once. Per the germline V gene, CDR1 is SGDLS and CDR2 is YYNGEE. Trimming pared 7 bases from V and 0 bases from J, leaving 15 bases between. The CDR3 is 15 amino acids. The material sequenced was peripheral blood. The V call is TRBV9, the J call TRBJ2-3, with D perhaps matching TRBD2 (6 bases). The receptor was isolated from a human donor in a cohort sampled during active COVID-19. The CDR3 spells CASHKIAASTDTQYF. CDR3 sequence (DNA): TGTGCCAGCCACAAGATAGCGGCTAGCACAGATACGCAGTATTTT.